This T cell receptor beta chain was retrieved from a study of CD8+ T cells in alopecia areata (dated by TCRdb to 2017 to 2018). With regard to the full study: Treated patients were enrolled in an open-label pilot trial of oral tofacitinib, 5 to 10 mg twice daily, for moderate-to-severe alopecia areata. Patients received tofacitinib for 6 to 18 months and were then followed off drug for 6 months to check for delayed response and recurrence. In treated patients, disease severity was measured using the SALT score, which gives the percentage of scalp surface area affected. The study used high-throughput TCRbeta sequencing to examine T cell clonal expansion in alopecia areata, in both the C3H/HeJ mouse model and human patients. Scalp tissue and sorted CD4+ and CD8+ peripheral blood T cells from patchy and totalis/universalis alopecia areata patients and from healthy controls were covered by human TCRbeta sequencing. Biopsies were taken from tofacitinib-treated patients at baseline and again at 4 and 24 weeks into treatment, and several of those patients also had a later scalp biopsy. Scalp clonality was compared among normal scalp (n=4), patchy alopecia areata scalp (n=8), and alopecia totalis/universalis scalp (n=8). RNA was obtained with the PAXgene miRNA kit for fixed scalp, the miRNeasy kit for PBMCs, and the RNeasy kit for mouse skin. TCRbeta CDR3 regions were amplified by immunoSEQ multiplex PCR with 35 Vbeta forward and 13 Jbeta reverse primers. Broad study findings and their caveats: Tofacitinib significantly decreased scalp clonality and the number of expanded CD8+ clones among the top 100 scalp clones. Compared with normal scalp, lesional scalp had higher clonality and more expanded CD8+ clones, particularly in alopecia totalis/universalis, a pattern that suggests antigenic drive. Unlike mouse skin, where gammadelta T cells dominate, normal human skin contains resident alphabeta T cells that get sequenced too, which complicates analysis of the scalp TCR repertoire. Many expanded lesional clones persisted in scalp and blood during tofacitinib treatment, which may partly explain relapse after stopping treatment. Compared with mice, TCR sequences shared between patients were less clear, possibly partly because of HLA diversity across the patient population. Because the treated cohort was small and had only one nonresponder, larger studies are needed to examine links between baseline CD8+ expansion and response.

This specimen's time point label, interpreted: 20 to 30 weeks on oral tofacitinib. The meaning of the sample's treatment or condition label: oral pan-JAK inhibitor, 5-10 mg twice daily. Lesional scalp punch biopsies and peripheral blood were obtained from alopecia areata patients. PBMCs were isolated by density centrifugation and stained for CD3, CD4 and CD8, and CD4+ and CD8+ T cells were sorted on a FACSAria. A word on this clone: The specificity of this receptor is unknown. No per-base quality is available; no much larger clone lies one base away.

Per the germline V gene, SGHRS is the CDR1 and YFSETQ is the CDR2. The CDR3 sequence holds 13 residues, the cysteine and phenylalanine included. The CDR3 DNA has 39 bases and is translated from base 1. Trimmed from V: 3 bases; trimmed from J: 5 bases; junction bases lacking a gene match: 2. Library method: the immunoSEQ multiplex PCR assay. RNA was extracted from all samples and reverse transcribed into cDNA, which served as template for TCR sequencing. SuperScript III was used to make first-strand cDNA, primed with a 2:1 mix of oligo-dT and random hexamers. A synthetic immune receptor repertoire was used to gauge amplification bias, and whatever bias remained was removed computationally. The original methods were these. Raw reads were preprocessed to remove errors, and CDR3 was defined according to IMGT conventions as the region from the conserved cysteine to phenylalanine. To get clonality, Shannon entropy was normalized by log2 of the number of productive unique TCRs and the result was subtracted from 1. Scalp TCRbeta sequences were cross-referenced with sorted blood CD4 and CD8 repertoires so that the CD4 or CD8 identity of scalp clones could be inferred. TCRdb provides this immuneACCESS table in a form limited to in-frame rearrangements. Some clones are lacking; in checked studies, under half of them reflect an unresolved V gene, and why the rest are absent is not known. The D gene and trimming were derived from the DNA, and the V and J assignments and clone size from that table. The sample table shows 200,000 or so clones, and about 62% are seen once. The ten biggest clones cover 5.5% of the sample.

This sequence uses TRBV5-1 and TRBJ2-1; 7 central bases correspond to TRBD1. This clonotype was sampled from a human donor with alopecia areata. The material was CD4+ T cells sorted from blood, obtained at week 24, from a patient treated with tofacitinib. For the CDR3, the sequence is CASSSTGDNEQFF. The sequenced DNA: TGCGCCAGCAGCTCCACAGGGGACAATGAGCAGTTCTTC.